The 9 T cell receptor beta chains in this list originate from one sample, sequenced in a study of blood T cell repertoires in COVID-19. Method: immunoSEQ multiplex PCR; TCRdb's copy keeps in-frame clones and lacks some. The table includes 200,000 to 300,000 clones, 82% detected once. The sample comprised peripheral blood. These receptors came from a woman in her late teens or twenties with acute or convalescent COVID-19.

The chain links TRBV5-6 to TRBJ2-7; 9 nucleotides align to TRBD1. CDR1 and CDR2 from the germline V gene are SGHDT and YYEEEE. J was trimmed by 5 bases and V by 0 bases; bases with no gene match: 9. The CDR3 extends over 16 amino acids. The CDR3 here is CASSLESGQGVNEQYF. In DNA, the CDR3 is TGTGCCAGCAGCTTGGAGTCGGGACAGGGTGTAAACGAGCAGTACTTC.

In this sample, this clone turned up a few times. The V gene is TRBV4-1, the J gene TRBJ1-5; possibly TRBD1 for D (5 bases). Germline assignment: CDR1 MGHRA and CDR2 YSYEKL. Trimming pared 0 bases from V and 5 bases from J, leaving 8 bases between. This CDR3 contains 14 residues. The CDR3 DNA reads TGCGCCAGCAGCCAAGACTCAGGGTATCAGCCCCAGCATTTT. Amino acids: CASSQDSGYQPQHF.

The chain recombines TRBV7-3 with TRBJ2-7; 8 bases align to TRBD2. CDR3 size: 15 residues. J lost 3 bases, V lost 5 bases, and 9 bases had no gene match. Germline V gene data show CDR1 as SGHTA and CDR2 as FQGTGA. CDR3 DNA sequence: TGTGCCAGCAGCCCGCAAGCGGGAGAGCTCTACGAGCAGTACTTC. It encodes CASSPQAGELYEQYF. Complete variable domain (other parts from reference TRBV7-3 and TRBJ2-7): GAGVSQTPSNKVTEKGKYVELRCDPISGHTALYWYRQSLGQGPEFLIYFQGTGAADDSGLPNDRFFAVRPEGSVSTLKIQRTERGDSAVYLCASSPQAGELYEQYFGPGTRLTVT.

J is TRBJ2-7 and V is TRBV6-6, with TRBD2 matching 13 bases. Germline V gives CDR1 MNHNY, CDR2 SVGAGI (reference sequence). J was trimmed by 2 bases and V by 6 bases; bases with no gene match: 1. The CDR3 sequence is 14 residues long. CDR3 region: CASSGTSGAYEQYF. CDR3 coding DNA: TGTGCCAGCAGCGGGACTAGCGGGGCCTACGAGCAGTACTTC.

The V and J genes are TRBV4-1 and TRBJ1-1; no clear D. V was pared by 0 bases and J by 3 bases, with 11 bases between. CDR1 is MGHRA, CDR2 YSYEKL, per germline. There are 15 residues in the CDR3. CDR3 sequence (DNA): TGCGCCAGCAGCCAAGACCCCGGACTTTACACTGAAGCTTTCTTT. Translated: CASSQDPGLYTEAFF.

V is TRBV29-1 and J is TRBJ2-1, with 11 bases that match TRBD2. The CDR3 is 18 amino acids. Trimming cost V 3 bases and J 4 bases; bases outside gene matches: 14. Germline V gene sequence: CDR1 SQVTM, CDR2 ANQGSEA. Written as DNA, the CDR3 is TGCAGCGTTGACGGAGAACTAGCGGGAGCTCTACCGTACAATGAGCAGTTCTTC. Amino acid sequence: CSVDGELAGALPYNEQFF.

In DNA, the CDR3 is TGTGCCAGCAGCTTAGGGTCCGGGAACACCGGGGAGCTGTTTTTT. Translating it yields CASSLGSGNTGELFF. The chain couples TRBV11-2 to TRBJ2-2; D is unclear. The CDR3 is 15 residues long. Germline values: CDR1 SGHAT, CDR2 FQNNGV. Trimming removed 1 base at V and 1 base at J, with 7 bases between.

V usage is TRBV7-9 and J usage is TRBJ2-5, with 10 bases matching TRBD2. The CDR3 covers 14 residues. Germline loops: CDR1 SEHNR, CDR2 FQNEAQ (reference sequence). The V and J ends lost 3 bases and 5 bases, in that order; junction bases with no gene match: 3. CDR3 sequence reads: CASSFSTSGETQYF. DNA of the CDR3: TGTGCCAGCAGCTTCTCGACTAGCGGGGAGACCCAGTACTTC.

The J gene is TRBJ1-5, the V gene TRBV27, with D unresolved. This CDR3 spans 15 amino acids. Trimming removed 1 base at V and 5 bases at J, with 12 bases between. CDR1 and CDR2 from the germline V gene are MNHEY and SMNVEV (reference sequence). The CDR3 sequence: CASSLYGPGDQPQHF. CDR3 in DNA: TGTGCCAGCAGTTTATATGGCCCCGGAGATCAGCCCCAGCATTTT.